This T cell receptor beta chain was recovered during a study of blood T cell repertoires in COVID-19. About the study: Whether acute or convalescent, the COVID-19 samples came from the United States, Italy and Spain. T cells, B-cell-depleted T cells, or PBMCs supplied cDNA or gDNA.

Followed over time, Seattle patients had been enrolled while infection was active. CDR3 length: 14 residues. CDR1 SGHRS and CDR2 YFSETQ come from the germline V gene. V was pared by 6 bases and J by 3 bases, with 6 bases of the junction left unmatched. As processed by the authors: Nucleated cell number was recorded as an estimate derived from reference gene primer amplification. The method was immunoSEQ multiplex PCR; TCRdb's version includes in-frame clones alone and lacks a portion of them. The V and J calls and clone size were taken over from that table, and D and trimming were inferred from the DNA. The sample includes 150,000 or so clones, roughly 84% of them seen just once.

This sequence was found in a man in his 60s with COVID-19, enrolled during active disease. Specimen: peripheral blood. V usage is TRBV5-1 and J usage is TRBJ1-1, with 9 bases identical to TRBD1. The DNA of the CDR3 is TGCGCCAGCACCCTGGACAGGGGTGACACTGAAGCTTTCTTT. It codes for CASTLDRGDTEAFF.